A selection of T cell receptor beta chains follows, all from one sample in a study of Graves' ophthalmopathy and Graves' hyperthyroidism. Via MiXCR, TCRdb re-called the multiplex PCR reads, giving one row per CDR3 protein. The sample contains about 500,000 distinct CDR3 sequences, 35% to 45% of which appear only once. Sequencing used peripheral blood or thyroid tissue (not recorded which). The receptors come from an adult man with Graves' hyperthyroidism. CDR3s include the opening cysteine and the closing phenylalanine or tryptophan. A D gene is named only where the DNA matches it firmly. Clone size, where shown, is once, few, many, or a class for clones that have expanded.

NA	TRBV7-3	TRBJ2-7	many	TGTGCCAGCAGCTTAAGGGGGAAATGGTACGAGCAGTACTTC	CASSLRGKWYEQYF
NA	TRBV7-9	TRBJ2-7	few	TGTGCCAGCAGTTTTACTTCCTACGAGCAGTACTTC	CASSFTSYEQYF
TRBD1	TRBV29-1	TRBJ1-1	many	TGCAGCGTTGACCAGGGGGCATCCACTGAAGCTTTCTTT	CSVDQGASTEAFF
TRBD1	TRBV5-1	TRBJ2-5	few	TGCGCCAGCAGCCCCCAGACAGGGATAGAGACCCAGTACTTC	CASSPQTGIETQYF
NA	TRBV12-5	TRBJ1-2	many	TGTGCTAGTGGCTGGGACGGGACGGACTATGGCTACACCTTC	CASGWDGTDYGYTF
NA	TRBV6-5	TRBJ1-5	many	TGTGCCAGCAGTTCCATCGACGGTACCCGGCCCCAGCATTTT	CASSSIDGTRPQHF
TRBD1	TRBV29-1	TRBJ1-2	NA	TGCAGCCAACCTATGAGGGGGCGAGCTAACTATGGCTACACCTTC	CSQPMRGRANYGYTF
NA	TRBV29-1	TRBJ2-5	many	TGCAGCGTTGATTCCGCTACCGTCCAAGAGACCCAGTACTTC	CSVDSATVQETQYF
NA	TRBV6-1	TRBJ1-5	many	TGTGCCAGCAGTGAAATTACAGGCGGCAATAGCAATCAGCCCCAGCATTTT	CASSEITGGNSNQPQHF
NA	TRBV6-5	TRBJ2-7	few	TGTGCCAGCAGTTACAAGTGGGTGCCCCGCGGCGAGCAGTACTTC	CASSYKWVPRGEQYF
TRBD1	TRBV20-1	TRBJ1-2	many	TGCAGTGCTCTACAGGGGGTTAGGGGCTACACCTTC	CSALQGVRGYTF
TRBD1	TRBV6-1	TRBJ2-7	many	TGTGCCAGCAGTGAATCGGGACAGGGAATAGGAGAGCAGTACTTC	CASSESGQGIGEQYF
NA	TRBV7-9	TRBJ1-3	NA	TGTGCCAGCTCGCCGGGGGCTTATGGAAACACCATATATTTT	CASSPGAYGNTIYF
TRBD1	TRBV29-1	TRBJ2-5	NA	TGCAGCTTAGTTGGGACAGGGATAGCAGAGACCCAGTACTTC	CSLVGTGIAETQYF
NA	TRBV11-1	TRBJ2-7	NA	TGCGCCAGCAGCTTCCGGGACTTCACCTACGAGCAGTACTTC	CASSFRDFTYEQYF
TRBD2	TRBV7-8	TRBJ2-7	many	TGTGCCAGCAGCCGAGGGGACGGGACTAGCGGTTACGAGCAGTACTTC	CASSRGDGTSGYEQYF
TRBD1	TRBV10-3	TRBJ2-3	NA	TGTGCCATCAGAGGGGGAGGACAGGGAGCCACAGATACGCAGTATTTT	CAIRGGGQGATDTQYF
NA	TRBV7-8	TRBJ2-7	many	TGTGCCAGCAGCTCGGTAGCTGCTTCCTACGAGCAGTACTTC	CASSSVAASYEQYF
NA	TRBV9	TRBJ2-6	NA	TGTGCCAGCAGCGTAGGGGCCGGTTCTGGGGCCAACGTCCTGACTTTC	CASSVGAGSGANVLTF
NA	TRBV25-1	TRBJ2-5	NA	TGTGCCAGCAGTGATTTATCGGAAGACGGGACCCAGTACTTC	CASSDLSEDGTQYF
NA	TRBV6-5	TRBJ2-7	NA	TGTGCCAGCAGTTACCGGGGGTTCGAGCAGTACTTC	CASSYRGFEQYF
TRBD1	TRBV6-1	TRBJ1-3	many	TGTGCCAGCAGTGGCACGACAGGGGTCGGCAACACCATATATTTT	CASSGTTGVGNTIYF
NA	TRBV6-5	TRBJ2-5	NA	TGTGCCAGCAGTTACAGGGACCCAACGGGGCAAGAGACCCAGTACTTC	CASSYRDPTGQETQYF
NA	TRBV12-3/TRBV12-4	TRBJ1-1	many	TGTGCCAGCAGTTTAACCCGGCAGAACACTGAAGCTTTCTTT	CASSLTRQNTEAFF
NA	TRBV7-8	TRBJ2-2	many	TGTGCCAGCAGCTTATTGGGTAACGGGGAGCTGTTTTTT	CASSLLGNGELFF
NA	TRBV29-1	TRBJ1-2	many	TGCAGCGTTGAAGAAACATGGCCCGGAGATGGCTACACCTTC	CSVEETWPGDGYTF
TRBD1	TRBV12-3/TRBV12-4	TRBJ2-5	many	TGTGCCAGCAGTTTAGTGGGGACAGAAGAGACCCAGTACTTC	CASSLVGTEETQYF
TRBD2	TRBV9	TRBJ2-5	many	TGTGCCAGCAGCGTAGGGGCGCGGGAGGGCCGGGAGACCCAGTACTTC	CASSVGAREGRETQYF
NA	TRBV12-3/TRBV12-4	TRBJ1-2	once	TGTGCCAGCAGTAGAGGAGTCCCGACAGGTCGCTACACCTTC	CASSRGVPTGRYTF
TRBD1	TRBV5-1	TRBJ2-1	NA	TGCGCCAGCAGCTTGGAGTGGGACAGCTACAATGAGCAGTTCTTC	CASSLEWDSYNEQFF
NA	TRBV2	TRBJ1-4	many	TGTGCCAGCCAGGACGGTAATGAAAAACTGTTTTTT	CASQDGNEKLFF
NA	TRBV12-3/TRBV12-4	TRBJ1-5	NA	TGTGCCAGCAGTCTCGGACAGACCCTCAATCAGCCCCAGCATTTT	CASSLGQTLNQPQHF
NA	TRBV9	TRBJ2-5	many	TGTGCCAGCAGCGTAGGACGGAGGCCGGGTAGGGAGACCCAGTACTTC	CASSVGRRPGRETQYF
TRBD1	TRBV7-3	TRBJ1-3	few	TGTGCCAGCAGCTTCCGGGACAGGGGGGACACCATATATTTT	CASSFRDRGDTIYF
NA	TRBV7-8	TRBJ2-3	NA	TGTGCCAGCAGCTTCGGACAGACCACAGATACGCAGTATTTT	CASSFGQTTDTQYF
NA	TRBV10-1	TRBJ1-6	few	TGCGCCAGCAGTGAGTCGGCCGTCGGCTCACCCCTCCACTTT	CASSESAVGSPLHF
TRBD2	TRBV7-3	TRBJ2-1	NA	TGTGCCAGCAGCTTGGTGCCGCGGGGGGGCTTGGATGAGCAGTTCTTC	CASSLVPRGGLDEQFF
NA	TRBV18	TRBJ2-7	NA	TGTGCCAGCTCACCACGCCCTTCGAGCTCCTACGAGCAGTACTTC	CASSPRPSSSYEQYF
TRBD2	TRBV11-2	TRBJ2-7	NA	TGTGCCAGCAGCTTAGATCAGGCCCCTAGCGGGAGTCTCCCTCCCTACGAGCAGTACTTC	CASSLDQAPSGSLPPYEQYF
NA	TRBV5-1	TRBJ1-1	NA	TGCGCCAGCAGCTTGGCGGGCACAGGGTTCAACGAAGCTTTCTTT	CASSLAGTGFNEAFF
TRBD2	TRBV20-1	TRBJ2-7	many	TGCAGTGCTAGAATAGCGGGAGGTTCCTACGAGCAGTACTTC	CSARIAGGSYEQYF
TRBD2	TRBV20-1	TRBJ2-5	many	TGCAGTGCTAGCGTAGCGGGGGTCCAAGAGACCCAGTACTTC	CSASVAGVQETQYF